The clone carrying this T cell receptor (beta chain) appeared a single time. Its antigen is not identified. The sample carries other DNA sequences with the same CDR3. The data were taken from a study of T cells in tumors after PD-1 blockade. The overall study: Each patient got pembrolizumab 200 mg every 3 weeks or cemiplimab 350 mg every 2 weeks.

Germline assignment: CDR1 SNHLY and CDR2 FYNNEI. Trimming left V 0 bases short and J 8 bases short, with 13 bases between. The CDR3 is made up of 14 amino acids. General study points: After therapy, most expanded exhausted CD8+ clones were absent pre-treatment, suggesting clonal replacement.

TCRdb keeps only in-frame clones here, not all; method: immunoSEQ multiplex PCR. The sample lists 9,500 to 15,000 clones, 63% occurring once. The chain employs TRBV2 and TRBJ1-1; possible D gene TRBD1, 6 bases. Sequences were derived from tumor tissue, sampled before anti-PD-1 treatment. The receptor's source is a human donor with basal cell carcinoma. DNA of the CDR3: TGTGCCAGCAGTGAAGCGGGGGCCTGGAGGGAAGCTTTCTTT. This gives the protein CASSEAGAWREAFF.